Below are 13 T cell receptor beta chains sequenced from a single sample in a study of identical twins. In TCRdb, the 5' RACE reads were re-called with MiXCR into one record per CDR3 protein. The data contain roughly 260,000 distinct CDR3 sequences, 11% to 15% of them singletons. The sequencing input was memory (CD45RO+) T cells sorted from blood. The receptors originated from a woman aged 18-30 years in good health.

In its sample, this clonotype was seen many times. The rearrangement joins TRBV12-3 or TRBV12-4 to TRBJ1-2; D gene ambiguous. This CDR3 has 13 amino acids. V was clipped by 1 base and J by 4 bases, with 7 bases between them. The CDR3 protein is CASSLGSPYGYTF. In nucleotides, the CDR3 is TGTGCCAGCAGTTTAGGGAGCCCCTATGGCTACACCTTC.

The chain couples TRBV20-1 to TRBJ2-1; 8 positions agree with TRBD2. V gave up 7 bases and J gave up 6 bases; unmatched junction bases: 11. Per germline, CDR1 DFQATT and CDR2 SNEGSKA (reference sequence). This CDR3 spans 14 amino acids. The CDR3 bases are TGCAGTGTCATTGGCCCGGCGGGAGGCAATGAGCAGTTCTTC. Translation: CSVIGPAGGNEQFF.

This clonotype occurred a few times. This chain uses TRBV7-9 with TRBJ1-5; the match to TRBD1 covers 8 bases. J gave up 7 bases and V 4 bases, and 6 bases lay outside the gene matches. The CDR3 totals 14 residues. Germline-derived CDR1 and CDR2 are SEHNR and FQNEAQ (reference sequence). The CDR3 bases are TGTGCCAGCAGCTCCGACAGGGGAGCCCAGCCCCAGCATTTT. It yields the protein CASSSDRGAQPQHF.

This clonotype turned up a few times. V usage is TRBV20-1 and J usage is TRBJ1-1; 8 nucleotides match TRBD1. This CDR3 is built from 11 residues. Germline-derived CDR1 and CDR2 are DFQATT and SNEGSKA (reference sequence). The DNA for the CDR3 is TGCAGCGGACAGGGCAACACTGAAGCTTTCTTT. It is translated as CSGQGNTEAFF.

This clonotype was found a few times. The chain links TRBV5-8 to TRBJ2-5, with D unclear. CDR3 size: 14 residues. Trimming took 0 bases from V and 5 from J, leaving 11 bases between them. Germline CDR1 is SGHTS and CDR2 is YDEGEE. The CDR3 nucleotides are TGTGCCAGCAGCTTGGGTCAGGCATGGGAGACCCAGTACTTC. Translated: CASSLGQAWETQYF.

This chain connects TRBV7-2 to TRBJ2-3; TRBD2 agrees at 10 bases. V gave up 3 bases and J gave up 3 bases; unmatched junction bases: 6. This CDR3 region has 16 residues. The V gene's germline CDR1 is SGHTA and CDR2 FQGNSA. Written as DNA, the CDR3 is TGTGCCAGCAGCTTTCTTCTAGCGGGAGTTACAGATACGCAGTATTTT. Amino acids: CASSFLLAGVTDTQYF.

The V gene is TRBV7-9, the J gene TRBJ1-4, with 9 bases that match TRBD1. The CDR3 is made up of 14 amino acids. V gave up 6 bases and J gave up 6 bases; unmatched junction bases: 5. CDR1 is SEHNR, CDR2 FQNEAQ, per germline (reference sequence). CDR3 residues: CASSPDRGYEKLFF. The CDR3 DNA sequence: TGTGCCAGCAGTCCGGACAGGGGTTATGAAAAACTGTTTTTT.

The chain has TRBV7-9 and TRBJ1-1; 7 positions agree with TRBD1. V lost 1 base to trimming and J lost 3 bases; unmatched junction nucleotides: 5. This CDR3 has 15 residues. Germline CDR1 reads SEHNR; CDR2 reads FQNEAQ (reference sequence). This chain's CDR3 is CASSLGRQGYTEAFF. DNA of the CDR3: TGTGCCAGCAGCTTAGGGCGACAGGGATACACTGAAGCTTTCTTT.

This clonotype was seen repeatedly, ten times or more. The chain carries TRBV18 and TRBJ2-5; D ambiguous. Trimming stripped 3 bases from V and 4 bases from J, with 15 bases between. Germline values: CDR1 KGHSH, CDR2 LQKENI. The CDR3 contains 15 residues. The CDR3 is CASSPRQAGVETQYF. The CDR3 coding sequence is TGTGCCAGCTCACCTCGGCAGGCCGGTGTAGAGACCCAGTACTTC.

The CDR3 sequence is CSARGGSEAFF. CDR3 nucleotides: TGCAGTGCTAGGGGGGGGAGTGAAGCTTTCTTT. The rearrangement joins TRBV20-1 to TRBJ1-1, with D possibly matching TRBD1 (5 bases). In germline, CDR1 is DFQATT, CDR2 SNEGSKA (reference sequence). The CDR3 consists of 11 residues. V dropped 3 bases and J dropped 7 bases, with 9 bases sitting between them.

In its sample, this clonotype was seen a few times. The V call is TRBV20-1, the J call TRBJ2-1, with D uncertain. CDR3 size: 11 residues. Germline CDR1 and CDR2: DFQATT and SNEGSKA (reference sequence). The DNA of the CDR3 is TGCAGATGTAGTCAATCCAATGAGCAGTTCTTC. Translated: CRCSQSNEQFF.

In its sample, this clonotype was seen a few times. The chain couples TRBV20-1 to TRBJ1-1, with D tentatively TRBD1 (5 bases). The CDR3 totals 16 residues. Trimming cost V 4 bases and J 3 bases, with 21 bases left between them. Per germline, CDR1 DFQATT and CDR2 SNEGSKA (reference sequence). The CDR3: CSATDRARLGDTEAFF. The CDR3 bases are TGCAGTGCTACGGACCGAGCCCGGTTGGGGGACACTGAAGCTTTCTTT.

This clonotype was seen only a few times. V gene TRBV2 combines with J gene TRBJ2-7; tentative D call: TRBD1 (5 bases). The germline V gene encodes CDR1 SNHLY and CDR2 FYNNEI. The CDR3 has 13 residues. V was shortened by 5 bases and J by 4 bases, with 12 bases between the two germline ends. CDR3 nucleotides: TGTGCCAGCAGTAAGACAGCTAGATACGAGCAGTACTTC. It is translated as CASSKTARYEQYF.